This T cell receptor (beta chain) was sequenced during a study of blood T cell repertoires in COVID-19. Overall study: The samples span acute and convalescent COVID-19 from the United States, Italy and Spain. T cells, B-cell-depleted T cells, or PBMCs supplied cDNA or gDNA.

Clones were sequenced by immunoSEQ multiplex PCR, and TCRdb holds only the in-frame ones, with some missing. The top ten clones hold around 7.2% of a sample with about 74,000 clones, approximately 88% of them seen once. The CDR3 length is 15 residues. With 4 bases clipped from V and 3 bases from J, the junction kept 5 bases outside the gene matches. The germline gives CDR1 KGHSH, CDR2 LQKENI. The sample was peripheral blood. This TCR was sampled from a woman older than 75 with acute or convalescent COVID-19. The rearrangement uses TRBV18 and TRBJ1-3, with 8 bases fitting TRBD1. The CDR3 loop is CASSRETGVGNTIYF. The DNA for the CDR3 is TGTGCCAGCTCACGCGAGACAGGGGTTGGAAACACCATATATTTT.